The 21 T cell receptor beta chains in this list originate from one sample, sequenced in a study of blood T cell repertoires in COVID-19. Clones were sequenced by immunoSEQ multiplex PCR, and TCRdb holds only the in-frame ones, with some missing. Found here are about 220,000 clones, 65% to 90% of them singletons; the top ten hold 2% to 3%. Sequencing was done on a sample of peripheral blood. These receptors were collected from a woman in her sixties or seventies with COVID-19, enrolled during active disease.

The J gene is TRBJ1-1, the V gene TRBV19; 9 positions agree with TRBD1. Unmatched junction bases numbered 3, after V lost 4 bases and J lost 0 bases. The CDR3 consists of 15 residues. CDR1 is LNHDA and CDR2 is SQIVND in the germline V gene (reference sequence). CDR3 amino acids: CASSRTGVVNTEAFF. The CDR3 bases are TGTGCCAGTAGTAGGACAGGGGTCGTGAACACTGAAGCTTTCTTT. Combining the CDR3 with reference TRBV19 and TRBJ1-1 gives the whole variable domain DGGITQSPKYLFRKEGQNVTLSCEQNLNHDAMYWYRQDPGQGLRLIYYSQIVNDFQKGDIAEGYSVSREKKESFPLTVTSAQKNPTAFYLCASSRTGVVNTEAFFGQGTRLTVV.

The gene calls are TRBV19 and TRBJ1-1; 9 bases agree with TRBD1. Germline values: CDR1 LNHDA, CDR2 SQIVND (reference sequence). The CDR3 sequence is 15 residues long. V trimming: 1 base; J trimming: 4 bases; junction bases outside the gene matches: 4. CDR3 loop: CASSIGGTGSTEAFF. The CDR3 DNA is TGTGCCAGTAGTATAGGGGGGACAGGGTCCACTGAAGCTTTCTTT.

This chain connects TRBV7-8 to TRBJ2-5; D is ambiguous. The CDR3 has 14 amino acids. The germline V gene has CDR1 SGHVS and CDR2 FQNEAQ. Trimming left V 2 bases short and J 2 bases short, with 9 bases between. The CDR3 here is CASSLLVWQETQYF. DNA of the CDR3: TGTGCCAGCAGCTTATTAGTTTGGCAAGAGACCCAGTACTTC.

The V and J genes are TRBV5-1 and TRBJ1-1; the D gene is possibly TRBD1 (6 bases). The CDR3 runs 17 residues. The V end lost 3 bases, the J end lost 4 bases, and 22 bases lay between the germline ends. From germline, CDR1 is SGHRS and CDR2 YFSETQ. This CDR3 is CASSSQSVTGPGTEAFF. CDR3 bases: TGCGCCAGCAGCTCACAATCTGTTACAGGGCCTGGCACTGAAGCTTTCTTT.

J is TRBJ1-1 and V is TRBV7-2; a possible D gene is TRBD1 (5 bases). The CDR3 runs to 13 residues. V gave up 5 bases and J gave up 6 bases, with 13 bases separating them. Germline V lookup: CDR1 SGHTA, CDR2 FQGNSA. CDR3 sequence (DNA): TGTGCCAGCAGCGACAGACCGGTCCCTGAAGCTTTCTTT. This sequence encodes CASSDRPVPEAFF.

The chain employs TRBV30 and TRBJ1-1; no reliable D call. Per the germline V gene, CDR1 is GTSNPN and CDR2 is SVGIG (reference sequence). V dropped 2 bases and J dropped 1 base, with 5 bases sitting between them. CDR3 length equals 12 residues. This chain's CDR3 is CAWSYTNTEAFF. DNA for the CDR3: TGTGCCTGGAGTTACACGAACACTGAAGCTTTCTTT. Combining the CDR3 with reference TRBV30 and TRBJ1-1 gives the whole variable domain SQTIHQWPATLVQPVGSPLSLECTVEGTSNPNLYWYRQAAGRGLQLLFYSVGIGQISSEVPQNLSASRPQDRQFILSSKKLLLSDSGFYLCAWSYTNTEAFFGQGTRLTVV.

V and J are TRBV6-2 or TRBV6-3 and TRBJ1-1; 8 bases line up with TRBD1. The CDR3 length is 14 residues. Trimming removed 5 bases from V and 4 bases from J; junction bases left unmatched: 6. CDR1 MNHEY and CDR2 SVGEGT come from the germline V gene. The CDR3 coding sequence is TGTGCCAGCAGTACAACAGGGGGGGGCACTGAAGCTTTCTTT. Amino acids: CASSTTGGGTEAFF.

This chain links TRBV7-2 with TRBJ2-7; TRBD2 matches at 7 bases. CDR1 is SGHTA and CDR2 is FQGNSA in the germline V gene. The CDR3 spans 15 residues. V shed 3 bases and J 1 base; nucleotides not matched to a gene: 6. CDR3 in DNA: TGTGCCAGCAGCTTGGCAGCGGGGTCGTCCTACGAGCAGTACTTC. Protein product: CASSLAAGSSYEQYF.

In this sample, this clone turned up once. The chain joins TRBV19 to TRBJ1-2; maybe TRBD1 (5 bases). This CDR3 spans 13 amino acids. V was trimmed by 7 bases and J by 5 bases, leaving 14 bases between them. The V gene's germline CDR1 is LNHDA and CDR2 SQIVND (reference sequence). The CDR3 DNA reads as TGTGCCAGTACCCCCGACAGAACGTATGGCTACACCTTC. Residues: CASTPDRTYGYTF.

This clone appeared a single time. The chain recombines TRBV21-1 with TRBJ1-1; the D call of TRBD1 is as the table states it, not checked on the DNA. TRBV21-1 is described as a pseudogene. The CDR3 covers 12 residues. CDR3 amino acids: CASSKDPDKAFF. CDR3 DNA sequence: TGTGCCAGCAGCAAAGATCCCGACAAAGCTTTCTTT.

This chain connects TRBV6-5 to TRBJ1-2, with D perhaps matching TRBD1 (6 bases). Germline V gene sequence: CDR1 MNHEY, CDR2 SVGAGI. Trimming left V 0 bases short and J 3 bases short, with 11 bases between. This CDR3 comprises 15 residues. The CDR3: CASSYSGTIDYGYTF. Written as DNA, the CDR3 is TGTGCCAGCAGTTACTCCGGGACAATTGACTATGGCTACACCTTC.

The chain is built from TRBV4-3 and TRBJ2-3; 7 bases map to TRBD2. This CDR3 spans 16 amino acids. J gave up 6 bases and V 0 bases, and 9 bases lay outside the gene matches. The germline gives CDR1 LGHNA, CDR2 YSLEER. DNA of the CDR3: TGCGCCAGCAGCCAAGATTATCTAGCGGTGGTGGATACGCAGTATTTT. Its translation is CASSQDYLAVVDTQYF.

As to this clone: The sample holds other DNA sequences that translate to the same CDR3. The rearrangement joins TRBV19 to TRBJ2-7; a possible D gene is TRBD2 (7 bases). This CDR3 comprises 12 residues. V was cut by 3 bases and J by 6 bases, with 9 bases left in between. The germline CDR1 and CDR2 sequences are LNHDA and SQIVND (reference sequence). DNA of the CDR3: TGTGCCAGTAGTATGGCGGGGGCCGAGCAGTACTTC. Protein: CASSMAGAEQYF.

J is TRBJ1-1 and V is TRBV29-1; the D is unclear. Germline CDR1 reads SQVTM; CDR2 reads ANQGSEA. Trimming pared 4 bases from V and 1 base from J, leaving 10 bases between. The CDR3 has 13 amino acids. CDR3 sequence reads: CSVATSANTEAFF. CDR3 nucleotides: TGCAGCGTTGCGACATCAGCGAACACTGAAGCTTTCTTT.

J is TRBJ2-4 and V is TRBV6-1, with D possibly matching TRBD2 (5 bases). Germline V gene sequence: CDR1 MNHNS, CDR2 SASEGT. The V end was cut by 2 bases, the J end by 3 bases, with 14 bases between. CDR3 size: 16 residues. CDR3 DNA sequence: TGTGCCAGCAGTGAATGGCCGGCCGGGAACAAAAACATTCAGTACTTC. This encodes CASSEWPAGNKNIQYF.

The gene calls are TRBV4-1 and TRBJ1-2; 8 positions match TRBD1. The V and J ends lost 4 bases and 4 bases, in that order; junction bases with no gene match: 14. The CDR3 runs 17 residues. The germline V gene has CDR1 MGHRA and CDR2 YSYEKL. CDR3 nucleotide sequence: TGCGCCAGCAGCCCAACCCTTACAGGGACAGGATTCTATGGCTACACCTTC. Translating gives CASSPTLTGTGFYGYTF.

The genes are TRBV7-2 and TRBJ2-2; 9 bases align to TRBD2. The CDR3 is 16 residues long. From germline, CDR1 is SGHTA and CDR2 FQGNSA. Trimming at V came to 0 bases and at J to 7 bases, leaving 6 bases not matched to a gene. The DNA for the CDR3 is TGTGCCAGCAGCTTAGCGCCAGCGGGGGGCGTCGGGGAGCTGTTTTTT. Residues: CASSLAPAGGVGELFF.

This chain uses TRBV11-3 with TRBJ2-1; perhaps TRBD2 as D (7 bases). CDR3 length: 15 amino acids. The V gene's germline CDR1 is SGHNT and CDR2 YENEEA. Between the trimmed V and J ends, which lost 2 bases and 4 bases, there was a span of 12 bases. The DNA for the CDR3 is TGTGCCAGCAGCTTAAGCGGGACAAATTACAATGAGCAGTTCTTC. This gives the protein CASSLSGTNYNEQFF.

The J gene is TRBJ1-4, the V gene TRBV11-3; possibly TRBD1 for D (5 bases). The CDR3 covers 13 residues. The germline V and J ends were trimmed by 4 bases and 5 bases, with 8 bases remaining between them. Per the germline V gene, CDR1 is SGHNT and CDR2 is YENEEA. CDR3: CASSSRGNEKLFF. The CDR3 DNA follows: TGTGCCAGCAGCTCTCGGGGGAATGAAAAACTGTTTTTT.

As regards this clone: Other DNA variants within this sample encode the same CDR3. CDR3 region: CASSPGLVTDTQYF. The DNA for the CDR3 is TGTGCCAGCAGCCCCGGTTTAGTCACAGATACGCAGTATTTT. The chain is built from TRBV7-3 and TRBJ2-3, with D hard to call. The CDR3 has 14 residues. Germline V gene lookup returns CDR1 SGHTA and CDR2 FQGTGA. V lost 5 bases to trimming and J lost 2 bases, with 11 bases between them.

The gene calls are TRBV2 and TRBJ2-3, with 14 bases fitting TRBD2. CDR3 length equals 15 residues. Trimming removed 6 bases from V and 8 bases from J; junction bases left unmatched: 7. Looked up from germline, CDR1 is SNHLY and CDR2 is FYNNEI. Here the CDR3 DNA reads TGTGCCAGCAGCGGACTAGCGGGGGGTTTGAGTACGCAGTATTTT. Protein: CASSGLAGGLSTQYF.